This record looks at one T cell receptor (beta chain) sequence and its context. Followed longitudinally, the Seattle patients had been enrolled during active infection. The source of the sample is a study of blood T cell repertoires in COVID-19. Study at large: From the United States, Italy and Spain came samples of acute and convalescent COVID-19. Sample material is recorded as cDNA or gDNA derived from T cells, B-cell-depleted T cells, or PBMCs.

The germline V gene has CDR1 KGHSH and CDR2 LQKENI. Trimming stripped 3 bases from V and 4 bases from J, with 13 bases between. The CDR3 consists of 14 residues. Per the study methods: How many nucleated cells were present was estimated from reference gene primer amplification. Method: immunoSEQ multiplex PCR; TCRdb's copy keeps in-frame clones and lacks some. D and trimming were read from the DNA, whereas the V and J calls and clone size are those reported in that table. This sample has 300,000 to 350,000 clones; around 87% occur once, and the top ten carry nearly 6.5%. The receptor's source is a woman between 45 and 65 years old with COVID-19, enrolled during active disease. The sample taken for sequencing was peripheral blood. The gene calls are TRBV18 and TRBJ2-7; D might be TRBD1 (5 bases). The CDR3 is CASSPPTALYEQYF. The CDR3, as DNA: TGTGCCAGCTCACCCCCGACAGCTTTATACGAGCAGTACTTC.